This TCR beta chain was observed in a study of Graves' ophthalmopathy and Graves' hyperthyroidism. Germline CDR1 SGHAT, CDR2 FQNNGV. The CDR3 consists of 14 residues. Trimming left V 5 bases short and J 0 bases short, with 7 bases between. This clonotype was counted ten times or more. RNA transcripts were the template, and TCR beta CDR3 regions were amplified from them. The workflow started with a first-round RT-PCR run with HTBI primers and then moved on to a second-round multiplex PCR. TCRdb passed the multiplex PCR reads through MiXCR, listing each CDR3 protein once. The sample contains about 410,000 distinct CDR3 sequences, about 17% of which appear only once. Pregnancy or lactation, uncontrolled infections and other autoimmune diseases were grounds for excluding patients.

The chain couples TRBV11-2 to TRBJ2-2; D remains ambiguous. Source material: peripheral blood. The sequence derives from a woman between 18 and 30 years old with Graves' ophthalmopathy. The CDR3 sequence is CASSRRANTGELFF. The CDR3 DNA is TGTGCCAGCAGCCGACGGGCGAACACCGGGGAGCTGTTTTTT.